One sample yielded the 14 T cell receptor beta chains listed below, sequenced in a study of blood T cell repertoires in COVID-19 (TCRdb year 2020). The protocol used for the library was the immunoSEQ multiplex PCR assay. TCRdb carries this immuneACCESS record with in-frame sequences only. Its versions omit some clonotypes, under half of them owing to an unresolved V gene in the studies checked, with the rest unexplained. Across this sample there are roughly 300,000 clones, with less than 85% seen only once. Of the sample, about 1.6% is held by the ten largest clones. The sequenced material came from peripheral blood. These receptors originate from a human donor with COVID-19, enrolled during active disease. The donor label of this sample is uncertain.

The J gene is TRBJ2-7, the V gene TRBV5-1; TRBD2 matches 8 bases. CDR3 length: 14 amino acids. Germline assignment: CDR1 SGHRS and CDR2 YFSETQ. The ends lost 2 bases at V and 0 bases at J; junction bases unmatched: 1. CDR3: CASSFSGASYEQYF. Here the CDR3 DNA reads TGCGCCAGCAGCTTTAGCGGGGCCTCCTACGAGCAGTACTTC.

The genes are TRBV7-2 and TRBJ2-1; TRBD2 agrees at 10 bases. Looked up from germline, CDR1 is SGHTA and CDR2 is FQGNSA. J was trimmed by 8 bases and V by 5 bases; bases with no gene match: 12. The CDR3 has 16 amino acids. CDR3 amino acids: CASSLSRTSGIYEQFF. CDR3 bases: TGTGCCAGCAGCCTCTCCCGGACTAGCGGTATATATGAGCAGTTCTTC.

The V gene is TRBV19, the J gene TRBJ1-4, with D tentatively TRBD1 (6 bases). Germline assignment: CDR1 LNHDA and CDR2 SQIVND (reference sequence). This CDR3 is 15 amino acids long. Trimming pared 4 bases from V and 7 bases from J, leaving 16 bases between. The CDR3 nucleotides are TGTGCCAGTAGTAACGGGCAGGGGCTTCGTGAAAAACTGTTTTTT. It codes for CASSNGQGLREKLFF.

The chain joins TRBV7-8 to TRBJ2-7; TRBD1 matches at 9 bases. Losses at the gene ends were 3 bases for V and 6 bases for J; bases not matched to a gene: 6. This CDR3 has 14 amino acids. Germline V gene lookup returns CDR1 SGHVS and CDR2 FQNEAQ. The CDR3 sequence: CASSFRDRVSEQYF. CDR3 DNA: TGTGCCAGCAGCTTCCGGGACAGGGTCTCCGAGCAGTACTTC. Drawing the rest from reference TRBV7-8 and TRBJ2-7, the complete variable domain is GAGVSQSPRYKVAKRGQDVALRCDPISGHVSLFWYQQALGQGPEFLTYFQNEAQLDKSGLPSDRFFAERPEGSVSTLKIQRTQQEDSAVYLCASSFRDRVSEQYFGPGTRLTVT.

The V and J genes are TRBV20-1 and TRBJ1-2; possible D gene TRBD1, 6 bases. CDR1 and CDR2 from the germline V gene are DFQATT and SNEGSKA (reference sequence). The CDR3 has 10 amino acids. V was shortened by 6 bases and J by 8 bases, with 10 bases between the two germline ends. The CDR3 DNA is TGCAGTGCCTACAGGGAGGGCTACACCTTC. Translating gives CSAYREGYTF.

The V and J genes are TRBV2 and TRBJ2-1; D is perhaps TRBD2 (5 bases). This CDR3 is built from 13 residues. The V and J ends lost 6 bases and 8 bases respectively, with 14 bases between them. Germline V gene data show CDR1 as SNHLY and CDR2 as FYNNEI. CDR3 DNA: TGTGCCAGCAGCGGTCCGATGCGGGATGAGCAGTTCTTC. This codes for CASSGPMRDEQFF.

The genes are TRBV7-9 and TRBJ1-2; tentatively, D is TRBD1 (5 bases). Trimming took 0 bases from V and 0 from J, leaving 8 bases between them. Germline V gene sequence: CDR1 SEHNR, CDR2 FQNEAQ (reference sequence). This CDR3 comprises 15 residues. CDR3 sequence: CASSLAAGTNYGYTF. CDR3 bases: TGTGCCAGCAGCTTAGCGGCAGGGACTAACTATGGCTACACCTTC.

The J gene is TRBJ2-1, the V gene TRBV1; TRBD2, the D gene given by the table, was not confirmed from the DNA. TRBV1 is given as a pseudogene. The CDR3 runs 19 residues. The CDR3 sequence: CTSSQDLCLRLAGYNEQFF. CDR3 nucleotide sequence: TGCACCAGCAGCCAAGATCTTTGTTTGCGCCTAGCGGGATACAATGAGCAGTTCTTC.

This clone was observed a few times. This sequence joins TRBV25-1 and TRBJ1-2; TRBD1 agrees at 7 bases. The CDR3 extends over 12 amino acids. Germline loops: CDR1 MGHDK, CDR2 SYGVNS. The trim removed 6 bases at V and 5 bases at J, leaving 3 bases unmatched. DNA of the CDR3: TGTGCCAGCAGAGCAGGGGGTTATGGCTACACCTTC. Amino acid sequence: CASRAGGYGYTF.

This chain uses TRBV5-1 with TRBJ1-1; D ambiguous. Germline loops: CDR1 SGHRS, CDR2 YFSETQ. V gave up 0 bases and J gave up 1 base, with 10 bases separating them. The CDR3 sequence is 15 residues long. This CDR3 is CASSLAHIGNTEAFF. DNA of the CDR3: TGCGCCAGCAGCTTGGCCCACATTGGGAACACTGAAGCTTTCTTT. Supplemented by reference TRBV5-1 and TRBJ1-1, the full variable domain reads KAGVTQTPRYLIKTRGQQVTLSCSPISGHRSVSWYQQTPGQGLQFLFEYFSETQRNKGNFPGRFSGRQFSNSRSEMNVSTLELGDSALYLCASSLAHIGNTEAFFGQGTRLTVV.

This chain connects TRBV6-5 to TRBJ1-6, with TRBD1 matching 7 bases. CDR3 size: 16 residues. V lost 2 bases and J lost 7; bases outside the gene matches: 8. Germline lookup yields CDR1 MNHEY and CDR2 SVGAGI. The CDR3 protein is CASSYGAGGRNSPLHF. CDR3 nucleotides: TGTGCCAGCAGTTACGGGGCAGGGGGGAGGAATTCACCCCTCCACTTT.

CDR3 in amino acids: CASTENIIYGYTF. As DNA, the CDR3 is TGTGCCAGCACCGAAAACATAATCTATGGCTACACCTTC. This chain links TRBV28 with TRBJ1-2; D unclear. The CDR3 consists of 13 residues. Germline CDR1 is MDHEN and CDR2 is SYDVKM. V lost 7 bases and J 4 bases, leaving 13 bases between the germline ends.

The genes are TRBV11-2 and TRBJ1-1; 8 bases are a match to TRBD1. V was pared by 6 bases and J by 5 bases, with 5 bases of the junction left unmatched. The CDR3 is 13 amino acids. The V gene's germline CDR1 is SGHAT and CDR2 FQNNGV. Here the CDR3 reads CASRVTGVTEAFF. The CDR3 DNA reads TGTGCCAGCAGGGTGACAGGGGTGACTGAAGCTTTCTTT.

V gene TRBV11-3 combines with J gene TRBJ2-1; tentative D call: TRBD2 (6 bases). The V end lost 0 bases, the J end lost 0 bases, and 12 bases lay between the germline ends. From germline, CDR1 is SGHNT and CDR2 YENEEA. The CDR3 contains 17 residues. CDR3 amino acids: CASSLDFAGRSYNEQFF. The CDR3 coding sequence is TGTGCCAGCAGCTTAGATTTTGCGGGACGCTCCTACAATGAGCAGTTCTTC. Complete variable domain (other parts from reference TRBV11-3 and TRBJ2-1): EAGVVQSPRYKIIEKKQPVAFWCNPISGHNTLYWYLQNLGQGPELLIRYENEEAVDDSQLPKDRFSAERLKGVDSTLKIQPAELGDSAVYLCASSLDFAGRSYNEQFFGPGTRLTVL.